The 4 T cell receptor beta chains listed next were all sequenced from one sample in a study of T cell responses to AZD1222 COVID-19 vaccine. The assay was immunoSEQ multiplex PCR, and TCRdb's table has in-frame clones only and misses some. Found here are some 130,000 clones, almost 85% of them singletons; the top ten hold about 7.9%. The sequences come from peripheral blood, collected 28 days after the second dose of the MenACWY control vaccine. The receptors originated from an adult who received the MenACWY meningococcal vaccine as a control.

V and J are TRBV5-4 and TRBJ2-3; 9 positions match TRBD1. V lost 4 bases, J lost 5 bases, and 8 bases stayed unmatched. The CDR3 extends over 15 amino acids. Germline-derived CDR1 and CDR2 are SGHNT and YYREEE (reference sequence). Here the CDR3 reads CASSRAQDRGDTQYF. DNA of the CDR3: TGTGCCAGCAGCCGGGCCCAGGACAGGGGAGATACGCAGTATTTT.

The chain has TRBV5-1 and TRBJ2-1; possible D gene TRBD1, 6 bases. With 0 bases removed from V and 4 bases from J, the gap between germline ends came to 14 bases. CDR1 and CDR2 from the germline V gene are SGHRS and YFSETQ. The CDR3 is 16 amino acids. CDR3 region: CASSLAPGHTYNEQFF. CDR3 nucleotides: TGCGCCAGCAGCTTGGCCCCGGGACATACGTACAATGAGCAGTTCTTC.

The sample holds a few counts of this clone. The genes are TRBV11-3 and TRBJ2-4; 10 nucleotides agree with TRBD1. The CDR3 sequence is 13 residues long. The germline V gene has CDR1 SGHNT and CDR2 YENEEA. J lost 14 bases, V lost 5 bases, and 9 bases had no gene match. The CDR3 DNA reads TGTGCCAGCAGCCCTATACCCGGACAGGGGGAGTACTTC. Translation: CASSPIPGQGEYF.

This clone has at least ten counts. The gene calls are TRBV5-6 and TRBJ1-6; D gene unclear. The length of the CDR3 is 13 residues. V lost 0 bases and J 8 bases, leaving 6 bases between the germline ends. Germline loops: CDR1 SGHDT, CDR2 YYEEEE. The CDR3 DNA reads TGTGCCAGCAGCTTGGGGCAGTATTCACCCCTCCACTTT. Translated: CASSLGQYSPLHF.